The clone carrying this TCR beta chain was found a few times. The antigen is undetermined. This CDR3 spans 15 amino acids. The trim removed 5 bases at V and 0 bases at J, leaving 5 bases unmatched. The germline V gene encodes CDR1 SGHTA and CDR2 FQGNSA. The sample belongs to a study of T-cell memory formation after mild COVID-19. Background on the study: Among the donors, TCR clusters were largely specific to each donor. General study points: Some clones that responded were present in memory (sampled pre-infection), which suggests cross-reactive memory joined. Still unconfirmed is whether the second-wave clones peaking on day 37 recognized SARS-CoV-2.

Employing constant-segment primers, 5'RACE generated TCR alpha and TCR beta cDNA libraries bearing sample barcodes and UMIs. TCRdb itself ran the 5' RACE reads through MiXCR, one entry per CDR3 protein. The sample includes approximately 300,000 distinct CDR3 sequences, approximately 16% of them seen just once. The sample taken for sequencing was PBMCs or a T cell subset sorted from them (not recorded which). This clonotype was obtained from a man between 18 and 29 years old who had mild COVID-19 (a few samples of this study predate the infection). Cell type and time point are not known. The J gene is TRBJ2-3, the V gene TRBV7-2, with 7 bases lining up with TRBD1. The CDR3 sequence: CASSATGISTDTQYF. In nucleotides, the CDR3 is TGTGCCAGCAGCGCGACAGGGATAAGCACAGATACGCAGTATTTT.